Detailed here is one T cell receptor beta chain. Its antigen remains unidentified. No much larger clonotype is one base removed from it; base qualities were not supplied. For CDR1 and CDR2, the germline V gene lists SGHVS and FNYEAQ. There are 16 amino acids in the CDR3, from cysteine to phenylalanine inclusive. Only the CDR3 part of the read is kept: 48 bases, read in frame from the first base. V is cut by 1 base and J by 3 bases, and the space between the germline ends is 13 bases. The sample originates from a study of beta chain features in type 1 diabetes (dated by TCRdb to 2016 to 2018). For context, the study as a whole: Mean age, gender distribution, total cell number and subset yield did not differ between patients and healthy donors. Across all samples, approximately 100 million sorted cells were examined, and cell number per subset correlated strongly with RNA yield. The study compared TCRB repertoires of sorted circulating CD4+ T cell subsets between recently diagnosed type 1 diabetes patients and matched healthy donors. Whereas all 28 donors provided naive and central memory subsets, regulatory and stem cell-like memory subsets were isolated from just 8 patients and roughly 8 healthy donors. General conclusions and limits of the study: Only small numbers of individuals were included in the HLA sub-analyses, which left unresolved whether HLA type had any influence on TCRB rearrangement. Naive, central memory and regulatory TCRB repertoires appeared to be more alike among patients than among healthy donors. A moderate but significant shortening of TCRB CDR3 length was observed in type 1 diabetes patients in all four CD4+ subsets. Shorter templates might have been favored by PCR, but patient and control samples were amplified and corrected together, so both groups would have been affected equally by any skew. At VDJ recombination sites, type 1 diabetes patients had fewer insertions and more deleted nucleotides, which implies abnormalities in thymic rearrangement. Sequencing cDNA rather than genomic DNA could over-represent highly expressing activated cells, although activation and CD3 levels did not differ between groups.

The High Capacity cDNA Reverse Transcription Kit was used to reverse transcribe all of the isolated RNA, meaning that expressed TCRB transcripts were what got sequenced. Deep immunoSEQ sequencing was applied to naive, central memory and regulatory T cell samples, giving an average of about 3.8 million total reads per sample. After sorted cells were lysed in RLT buffer, RNA was extracted with DNase-treated RNeasy Micro or Mini kits, with the choice depending on cell number. To prevent cross-contamination, every cell subset was processed on its own, while patient and healthy donor samples were processed together. The immunoSEQ multiplex PCR was used to amplify TCRB sequences from cDNA, yielding 87-bp fragments that span the CDR3 region. Amplicons were sequenced on the Illumina HiSeq platform. On the study's bioinformatics: PCR bias was computationally corrected using synthetic template baselines, reads within Hamming distance 2 were collapsed, and singletons that could not be merged were discarded. Reads were aligned against IMGT to assign V, D and J genes, CDR3 length and insertions or deletions at six rearrangement sites. Within each subset, clonotype counts were normalized to the number of sorted cells before true diversity and Gini coefficients were calculated with the tcR R package. The overlap coefficient, calculated on TCRB nucleotide sequences, was used to quantify repertoire sharing. Out-of-frame TCRB sequences from naive cells were analyzed to stand in for the pre-selection repertoire. TCRdb mirrors the immuneACCESS table, restricted to in-frame sequences. Some clones are absent from its copies; in checked studies, under half trace to an unresolved V gene, and the reason for the others is unknown. That table furnishes V, J and clone size, whereas the DNA furnished D and trimming. In this sample the table shows approximately 260,000 clones, roughly 22% of which occur a single time. The ten biggest clones cover about 0.028% of the sample.

Each donor gave one peripheral blood draw, about 110 mL on average, collected into heparinised tubes. A BD FACSAria II was used to sort naive, central memory, regulatory and stem cell-like memory CD4+ T cells with a panel that included CD45RO, CCR7, CD25, CD127, CD95 and CD27. A purity above 98% was achieved for all sorted populations. Right away, PBMCs were isolated by Lymphoprep density gradient centrifugation and were stained directly, with no culture step. Samples were stained and sorted in pairs, with one healthy donor and one patient per experiment, so that batch effects were minimized. The V gene is TRBV7-6 and the J gene is TRBJ1-5, with TRBD1 as a weak D call on 6 bases. Sequenced input: naive CD4+ T cells from blood. The cell subset or site label, as the study defines it: true naive CD4+ T cells. This TCR came from a woman in her 40s with type 1 diabetes. The DNA sequence reads TGTGCCAGCAGCTTAGAGGCAGGGGCTCTCAATCAGCCCCAGCATTTT. This yields the protein CASSLEAGALNQPQHF.